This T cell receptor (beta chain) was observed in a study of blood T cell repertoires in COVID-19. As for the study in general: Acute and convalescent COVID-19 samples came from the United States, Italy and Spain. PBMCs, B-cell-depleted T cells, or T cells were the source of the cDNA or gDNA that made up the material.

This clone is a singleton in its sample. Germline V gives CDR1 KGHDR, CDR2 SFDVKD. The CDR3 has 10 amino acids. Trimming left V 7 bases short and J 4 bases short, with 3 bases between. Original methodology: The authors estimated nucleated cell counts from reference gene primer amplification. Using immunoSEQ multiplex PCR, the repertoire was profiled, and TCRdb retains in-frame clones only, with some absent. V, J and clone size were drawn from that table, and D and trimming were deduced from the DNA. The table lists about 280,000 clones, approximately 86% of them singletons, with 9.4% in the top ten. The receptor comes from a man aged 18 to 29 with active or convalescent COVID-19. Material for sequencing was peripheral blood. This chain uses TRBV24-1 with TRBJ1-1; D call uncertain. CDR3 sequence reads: CATSSTEAFF. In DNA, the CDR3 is TGTGCCACCAGCTCCACTGAAGCTTTCTTT.